The 26 T cell receptor beta chains listed next were all sequenced from one sample in a study of cytomegalovirus exposure and HLA in healthy donors. Repertoires were generated with immunoSEQ multiplex PCR, while TCRdb's copy carries only in-frame clones and drops some. The data show about 120,000 clones, 70% to 90% seen once. Sequenced: PBMCs. Every receptor here comes from a woman aged 18-35 years in good health and CMV-seronegative.

The V and J genes are TRBV10-1 and TRBJ2-7; TRBD2 matches at 10 bases. Germline lookup yields CDR1 WNHNN and CDR2 SYGVQD (reference sequence). There are 18 residues in the CDR3. The trim removed 3 bases at V and 6 bases at J, leaving 17 bases unmatched. CDR3 in amino acids: CASSDVLAGVFLCVEQYF. DNA for the CDR3: TGCGCCAGCAGTGACGTCCTAGCGGGAGTATTTCTCTGCGTCGAGCAGTACTTC.

The rearrangement joins TRBV6-6 to TRBJ1-1; a weak D match, TRBD1 (5 bases). V was cut by 7 bases and J by 1 base, with 13 bases left in between. The germline V gene encodes CDR1 MNHNY and CDR2 SVGAGI (reference sequence). This CDR3 has 14 amino acids. The CDR3 nucleotides are TGTGCCAGCACGTCAGGGTGGCAGAACACTGAAGCTTTCTTT. Translated: CASTSGWQNTEAFF.

J is TRBJ1-3 and V is TRBV6-6; 8 nucleotides align to TRBD1. The length of the CDR3 is 14 residues. V shed 5 bases, J shed 7 bases, and the junction held 7 bases outside the gene matches. Germline CDR1 is MNHNY and CDR2 is SVGAGI (reference sequence). CDR3 sequence: CASSRQGLRNTIYF. CDR3 bases: TGTGCCAGCAGTAGACAGGGGCTTCGGAACACCATATATTTT.

The chain has TRBV28 and TRBJ2-2; possible D gene TRBD2, 5 bases. Trimming cost V 1 base and J 5 bases, with 8 bases left between them. The CDR3 runs 14 residues. Germline loops: CDR1 MDHEN, CDR2 SYDVKM. The CDR3 reads CASSLFGLTGELFF. The CDR3 DNA sequence: TGTGCCAGCAGTTTATTTGGACTGACCGGGGAGCTGTTTTTT.

With respect to this clone: In the same sample, other DNA sequences code for this CDR3. The chain couples TRBV13 to TRBJ2-7; TRBD1 matches 7 bases. The CDR3 spans 12 residues. The ends lost 4 bases at V and 6 bases at J; junction bases unmatched: 3. Germline assignment: CDR1 PRHDT and CDR2 FYEKMQ (reference sequence). CDR3: CASSSTGVEQYF. In nucleotides, the CDR3 is TGTGCCAGCAGCTCAACAGGGGTCGAGCAGTACTTC.

V and J are TRBV7-2 and TRBJ2-5, with 9 bases aligning to TRBD2. The CDR3 is made up of 17 amino acids. Unmatched junction bases numbered 8, after V lost 1 base and J lost 2 bases. Per germline, CDR1 SGHTA and CDR2 FQGNSA. The CDR3 DNA reads as TGTGCCAGCAGCTTAGGCAGCGCAGCGGGGGGACAAGAGACCCAGTACTTC. This codes for CASSLGSAAGGQETQYF.

The CDR3 DNA sequence: TGTGCCAGCAGTCCGCCGGGGGGGCCCTACAATGAGCAGTTCTTC. This gives the protein CASSPPGGPYNEQFF. The chain uses TRBV7-9 and TRBJ2-1; 8 bases are shared with TRBD2. This CDR3 contains 15 residues. The germline CDR1 and CDR2 sequences are SEHNR and FQNEAQ (reference sequence). Trimming removed 6 bases from V and 2 bases from J; junction bases left unmatched: 6.

This clone appeared a single time. The chain is built from TRBV29-1 and TRBJ1-2, with TRBD1 matching 11 bases. V lost 5 bases to trimming and J lost 6 bases; unmatched junction nucleotides: 5. Germline lookup yields CDR1 SQVTM and CDR2 ANQGSEA. This CDR3 is 13 amino acids long. The CDR3 DNA sequence: TGCAGCGTTCACGGGACAGGGGGGAATGGCTACACCTTC. Its translation: CSVHGTGGNGYTF.

CDR3 loop: CASSLAGVVNTEAFF. In nucleotides, the CDR3 is TGTGCCAGCAGCTTAGCCGGGGTGGTGAACACTGAAGCTTTCTTT. This chain links TRBV7-8 with TRBJ1-1; D gene ambiguous. V lost 0 bases to trimming and J lost 0 bases, with 8 bases between them. This CDR3 has 15 residues. Germline-derived CDR1 and CDR2 are SGHVS and FQNEAQ. Full variable domain (missing parts from reference TRBV7-8 and TRBJ1-1): GAGVSQSPRYKVAKRGQDVALRCDPISGHVSLFWYQQALGQGPEFLTYFQNEAQLDKSGLPSDRFFAERPEGSVSTLKIQRTQQEDSAVYLCASSLAGVVNTEAFFGQGTRLTVV.

This clone was seen a few times. This chain connects TRBV28 to TRBJ1-5; the D gene is possibly TRBD1 (6 bases). Germline values: CDR1 MDHEN, CDR2 SYDVKM. CDR3 size: 13 residues. V dropped 8 bases and J dropped 5 bases, with 13 bases sitting between them. CDR3: CASGGGKDQPQHF. CDR3 bases: TGTGCCAGCGGGGGCGGTAAAGATCAGCCCCAGCATTTT.

This clone was recorded a few times. The chain joins TRBV28 to TRBJ2-7; weak D call: TRBD1 (5 bases). Germline assignment: CDR1 MDHEN and CDR2 SYDVKM. The CDR3 totals 12 residues. V was pared by 2 bases and J by 6 bases, with 8 bases between. DNA for the CDR3: TGTGCCAGCAGTTTAAACAGGTTCGAGCAGTACTTC. Translating it yields CASSLNRFEQYF.

The rearrangement joins TRBV2 to TRBJ2-7, with D unclear. V lost 6 bases, J lost 2 bases, and 8 bases lay in between. CDR1 and CDR2 from the germline V gene are SNHLY and FYNNEI. The CDR3 is 12 amino acids. CDR3 sequence (DNA): TGTGCCAGCAGGGTAGCCGCCTACGAGCAGTACTTC. Its translation is CASRVAAYEQYF.

The CDR3 loop reads CASSLGGSYTGELFF. The CDR3 coding sequence is TGTGCCAGCAGCTTAGGCGGGTCTTACACCGGGGAGCTGTTTTTT. The chain couples TRBV7-2 to TRBJ2-2, with TRBD2 as a possible D gene (5 bases). This CDR3 has 15 amino acids. The germline V gene encodes CDR1 SGHTA and CDR2 FQGNSA. V lost 1 base and J lost 3, with 9 bases in between.

The chain has TRBV14 and TRBJ2-7; 8 nucleotides agree with TRBD1. The V gene's germline CDR1 is SGHDN and CDR2 FVKESK. The CDR3 runs 16 residues. Germline trimming cut 2 bases from V and 2 bases from J; bases unmatched to any gene: 8. CDR3 region: CASSQLDRVGAYEQYF. DNA of the CDR3: TGTGCCAGCAGCCAACTGGACAGGGTGGGCGCCTACGAGCAGTACTTC.

The chain carries TRBV7-9 and TRBJ2-2; D possibly corresponds to TRBD1 (6 bases). The V gene's germline CDR1 is SEHNR and CDR2 FQNEAQ (reference sequence). The ends were cut back, 5 bases at V and 1 base at J, with 8 bases in the middle. CDR3 length: 14 amino acids. CDR3 residues: CASSPGQNTGELFF. CDR3 bases: TGTGCCAGCAGCCCGGGACAGAACACCGGGGAGCTGTTTTTT.

CDR3: CASSIWASGGANEQFF. The CDR3 DNA reads TGTGCCAGTAGTATCTGGGCTAGCGGGGGGGCAAATGAGCAGTTCTTC. The J gene is TRBJ2-1, the V gene TRBV19, with TRBD2 matching over 12 bases. The CDR3 length is 16 residues. Germline V gives CDR1 LNHDA, CDR2 SQIVND (reference sequence). The ends lost 3 bases at V and 7 bases at J; junction bases unmatched: 7.

The chain joins TRBV6-1 to TRBJ1-2, with TRBD1 as a possible D gene (5 bases). Trimming removed 2 bases at V and 2 bases at J, with 12 bases between. Germline V gene data show CDR1 as MNHNS and CDR2 as SASEGT. The CDR3 is 15 residues long. The CDR3 protein is CASSEIGGFNYGYTF. CDR3 DNA: TGTGCCAGCAGTGAAATTGGGGGGTTCAACTATGGCTACACCTTC.

The CDR3 protein is CASNPSGNRFTGELFF. The CDR3 coding sequence is TGTGCCAGCAATCCTAGCGGGAATAGGTTTACCGGGGAGCTGTTTTTT. The rearrangement joins TRBV2 to TRBJ2-2; 9 bases map to TRBD2. In germline, CDR1 is SNHLY, CDR2 FYNNEI. This CDR3 is 16 amino acids long. V dropped 7 bases and J dropped 5; count of bases not matched to a gene: 11.

The table lists this clone with a few counts. V gene TRBV28 combines with J gene TRBJ2-4; D might be TRBD2 (6 bases). V dropped 7 bases and J dropped 0 bases, with 16 bases sitting between them. CDR3 length: 16 residues. Germline V gives CDR1 MDHEN, CDR2 SYDVKM. CDR3 nucleotides: TGTGCCAGCAACTCGGGGGTCCCACTAGCCAAAAACATTCAGTACTTC. Translated: CASNSGVPLAKNIQYF.

The chain links TRBV7-9 to TRBJ1-1, with a tentative D call TRBD1 (5 bases). This CDR3 is built from 14 residues. With 5 bases removed from V and 2 bases from J, the gap between germline ends came to 12 bases. In germline, CDR1 is SEHNR, CDR2 FQNEAQ (reference sequence). DNA of the CDR3: TGTGCCAGCAGCCGTAGACAGAAAAACACTGAAGCTTTCTTT. Protein product: CASSRRQKNTEAFF.

The gene calls are TRBV27 and TRBJ1-2, with D possibly matching TRBD1 (5 bases). Germline V gene sequence: CDR1 MNHEY, CDR2 SMNVEV (reference sequence). The CDR3 loop spans 15 amino acids. Between the trimmed V and J ends, which lost 5 bases and 4 bases, there was a span of 17 bases. CDR3 region: CASSPRGGGVYGYTF. In nucleotides, the CDR3 is TGTGCCAGCAGTCCCCGGGGGGGAGGGGTCTATGGCTACACCTTC.

The V gene is TRBV19, the J gene TRBJ2-1, with D perhaps matching TRBD1 (5 bases). This CDR3 contains 15 residues. Deletions cut 3 bases from V and 7 bases from J, with 16 bases between. The germline V gene encodes CDR1 LNHDA and CDR2 SQIVND (reference sequence). CDR3 coding DNA: TGTGCCAGTAGTATTGGGGCCGCGAGTTGGAATGAGCAGTTCTTC. Translation: CASSIGAASWNEQFF.

V gene TRBV5-1 combines with J gene TRBJ2-7; TRBD2 matches at 9 bases. This CDR3 comprises 16 residues. Germline CDR1 SGHRS, CDR2 YFSETQ. V shed 0 bases, J shed 3 bases, and the junction held 7 bases outside the gene matches. CDR3 region: CASSLESGGHYYEQYF. The CDR3 DNA is TGCGCCAGCAGCTTGGAGAGCGGGGGGCACTACTACGAGCAGTACTTC.

J is TRBJ1-1 and V is TRBV21-1. TRBV21-1 is a documented pseudogene. The CDR3 runs 11 residues. CDR3 nucleotides: TGTGCCAGCAGCACCTGGAGGGGAGCTTTCTTT. Translated: CASSTWRGAFF.

V is TRBV10-3 and J is TRBJ1-4; maybe TRBD1 (5 bases). Germline loops: CDR1 ENHRY, CDR2 SYGVKD. This CDR3 is built from 14 residues. With 10 bases removed from V and 5 bases from J, the gap between germline ends came to 17 bases. The CDR3 coding sequence is TGTGCCACCTGGCCGGGGGGTAACAATGAAAAACTGTTTTTT. This gives the protein CATWPGGNNEKLFF.

The chain uses TRBV28 and TRBJ2-5; D unresolved. The CDR3 loop spans 10 amino acids. The ends were cut back, 6 bases at V and 5 bases at J, with 4 bases in the middle. Germline CDR1 is MDHEN and CDR2 is SYDVKM. CDR3 protein: CASSYETQYF. The CDR3 DNA reads TGTGCCAGCAGCTACGAGACCCAGTACTTC.